The source of this T cell receptor (beta chain) is a study of metastatic and nonmetastatic thyroid tumors. Whole-study context: The authors compared repertoires across blood and tumor or nodule tissue from malignant and benign thyroid patients.

This clone has at least ten counts. Its antigen is currently unknown. The CDR3 contains 13 residues. Trimming took off 1 base at V and 4 bases at J, with 7 bases between the two ends. The germline V gene has CDR1 MNHNS and CDR2 SASEGT. General study results and limits: It was reported that TCR beta diversity was significantly higher in malignant thyroid tumors than benign nodules, in blood and tumor.

There were no patients who had received any treatment before thyroid surgery. Authors' data handling: In papillary thyroid cancer, a distant-metastasis classifier was built using CDR3 differences across clinicopathological groups. TCRdb reanalyzed the PCR reads with MiXCR. It is TCRdb's table, rather than the study itself, that gives the V and J calls and clone size. The table records under 35,000 clones, approximately 17% of them present only once. The sequence was obtained from a female donor with papillary thyroid cancer or a benign thyroid nodule (not recorded which). Some clones in this sample may be carry-over from other donors' samples. The chain joins TRBV6-1 to TRBJ1-2; D remains unclear. Material for sequencing was blood. The CDR3 is CASSEGLSYGYTF. DNA for the CDR3: TGTGCCAGCAGTGAAGGACTCAGCTATGGCTACACCTTC.